This TCR beta chain derives from a study of cytomegalovirus exposure and HLA in healthy donors. General observations from the study: Among the most significant clusters, several appeared linked to common viral pathogens in a later analysis. The authors later linked a missense DCLRE1C variant to TCR beta V- and J-gene trimming.

It was with 60 Vbeta and 13 Jbeta primers that the PCR ran. Assay: immunoSEQ multiplex PCR; the TCRdb copy retains only in-frame clones and omits some. The sample lists 53,000 or so clones, roughly 77% seen once, with 6.8% in the top ten. This CDR3 has 15 residues. V shed 0 bases, J shed 14 bases, and the junction held 13 bases outside the gene matches. Germline CDR1 reads LGHNA; CDR2 reads YSLEER. Concerning this clone itself: The antigen remains undetermined.

The chain uses TRBV4-3 and TRBJ2-3; TRBD2 matches at 8 bases. Sequencing was carried out using PBMCs. The sequence was obtained from a man aged 25 to 40 in good health and CMV-seropositive. CDR3 DNA: TGCGCCAGCAGCCAAGATCTCACTAGCGGTGCGCAGCGGTATTTT. Residues: CASSQDLTSGAQRYF.